This is a list of T cell receptor beta chains from one sample in a study of blood T cells in healthy people across ages. TCRdb fed the 5' RACE reads into MiXCR, producing one record per CDR3 protein. This table holds 750,000 to 950,000 distinct CDR3 sequences, under 35% found once. This sample was also put to use in a study of T cells of mothers and their children.

Source material: blood. These receptors were collected from a woman in her thirties or forties in good health. The CDR3 runs from the conserved cysteine through the conserved F or W.

v_call cdr3_aa
TRBV9 CASSVGETETQYF
TRBV24-1 CATSEHRVNEQFF
TRBV28 CASSLWDTQSVSTDAQYF
TRBV7-2 CASSLPRAGNNEQFF
TRBV27 CASSSGTGIHGYTF
TRBV20-1 CSASDRGRPKETQYF
TRBV7-2 CASSLTRLNYGYTF
TRBV14 CASSHPASGYYEQYF
TRBV28 CASKGPEETQYF
TRBV28 CASSSLAVTSTDTQYF
TRBV5-1 CASSLGDIAGGELFF
TRBV7-9 CASSQNPGLDTQYF
TRBV7-3 CASSSRRDGRTNEQFF
TRBV12-3/TRBV12-4 CASTWTSDNEQFF
TRBV5-1 CASSSASLQGHFSTDTQYF
TRBV6-2/TRBV6-3 CASSYSSAVEQYF
TRBV7-9 CASSTVQFELGEQFF
TRBV12-3/TRBV12-4 CTSSRTGDRRPEVAGQPQHF
TRBV11-2 CASSSYREGTDTQYF
TRBV29-1 CSVAGWASTDTQYF
TRBV28 CASSYPGQEDTQYF
TRBV5-1 CASSGGTSGYNEQFF
TRBV28 CASSYTGPPAEAFF
TRBV7-8 CASSPRAGTVNQPQHF
TRBV29-1 CSVRDRAISYEQYF
TRBV7-2 CASSASPDRGNYGYTF
TRBV28 CASSSRRTSGYEQYF
TRBV28 CASSPTPDDLQYF
TRBV5-1 CTSSPDGGLQPQHF
TRBV12-3/TRBV12-4 CASTPDRASNTGELFF
TRBV18 CASSPPGGVYYGYTF
TRBV28 CASSSHASGAYNEQFF
TRBV27 CASSLFDRVSYEQYF
TRBV29-1 CSVEDLGSGGLNTEAFF
TRBV28 CASSSGGQSYGCTF
TRBV9 CASSDSGVTDTQYF
TRBV3-1 CASSHLGSRGIQHF
TRBV6-5 CASSYSRRTLYSNQPQHF
TRBV20-1 CSGAGGQETQYF
TRBV15 CATSRGRGVGAGTYEQYF
TRBV12-3/TRBV12-4 CASGADSHEKLFF
TRBV6-2/TRBV6-3 CASGQSGGRNEQFF
TRBV5-1 CASSYRQGGLYGYTF
TRBV27 CASSLDPRTVQPQHF
TRBV5-1 CASSLFPTLGQSNTEAFF
TRBV27 CASSPLAGGYTF
TRBV7-2 CASSLGQGPHYNEQFF
TRBV3-1 CASSLLDGNTEAFF
TRBV29-1 CSIVEGYTF
TRBV18 CASSPADGPYEQYF
TRBV4-2 CASSQDRTANYGYTF